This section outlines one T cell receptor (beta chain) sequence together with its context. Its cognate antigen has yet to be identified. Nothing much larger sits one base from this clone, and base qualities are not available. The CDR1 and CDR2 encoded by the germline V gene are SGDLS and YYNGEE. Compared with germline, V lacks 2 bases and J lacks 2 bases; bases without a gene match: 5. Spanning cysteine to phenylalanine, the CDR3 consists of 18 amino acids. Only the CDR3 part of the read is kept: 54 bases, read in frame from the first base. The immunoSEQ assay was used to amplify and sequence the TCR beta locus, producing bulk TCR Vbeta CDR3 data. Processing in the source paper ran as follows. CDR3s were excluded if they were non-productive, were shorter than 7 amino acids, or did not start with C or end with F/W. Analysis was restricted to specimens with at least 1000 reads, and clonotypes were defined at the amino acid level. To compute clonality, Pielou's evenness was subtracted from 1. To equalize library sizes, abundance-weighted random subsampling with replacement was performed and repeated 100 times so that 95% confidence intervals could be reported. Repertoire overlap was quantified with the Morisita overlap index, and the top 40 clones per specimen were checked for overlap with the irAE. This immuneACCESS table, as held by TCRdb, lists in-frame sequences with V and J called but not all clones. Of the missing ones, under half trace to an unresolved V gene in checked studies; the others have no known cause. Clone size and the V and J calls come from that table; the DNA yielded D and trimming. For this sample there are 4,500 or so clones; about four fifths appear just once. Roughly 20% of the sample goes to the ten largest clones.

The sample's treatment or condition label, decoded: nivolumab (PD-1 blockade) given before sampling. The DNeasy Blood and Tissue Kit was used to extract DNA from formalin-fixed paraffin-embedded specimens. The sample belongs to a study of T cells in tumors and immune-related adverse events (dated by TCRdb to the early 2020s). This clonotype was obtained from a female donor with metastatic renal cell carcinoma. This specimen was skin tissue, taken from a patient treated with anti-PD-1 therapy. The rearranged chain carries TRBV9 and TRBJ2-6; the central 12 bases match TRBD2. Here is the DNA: TGTGCCAGCAGCGTTCTAGCGGGAGGGCCAGCTGGGGCCAACGTCCTGACTTTC. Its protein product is CASSVLAGGPAGANVLTF.